This T cell receptor (beta chain) emerged from a study of blood T cell repertoires in COVID-19. The germline V gene has CDR1 KGHSH and CDR2 LQKENI. The CDR3 length is 15 residues. The trim removed 3 bases at V and 6 bases at J, leaving 11 bases unmatched. Clones were sequenced by immunoSEQ multiplex PCR, and TCRdb holds only the in-frame ones, with some missing. This repertoire shows some 180,000 clones, about four fifths found once; its top ten account for 9.5% to 13%. The V gene is TRBV18, the J gene TRBJ2-7, with 7 positions matching TRBD2. This clonotype was sampled from a man between 65 and 80 years old with active or convalescent COVID-19. The sample taken for sequencing was peripheral blood. As DNA, the CDR3 is TGTGCCAGCTCACCGTTAACGGGAGGTTTGGGCGAGCAGTACTTC. It yields the protein CASSPLTGGLGEQYF.